What follows are 6 T cell receptor beta chains derived from one specimen sequenced in a study of PD-L1 blockade in urothelial cancer. Documented time point: peripheral blood 6 weeks after treatment start. Generated by immunoSEQ multiplex PCR, the TCRdb table keeps only in-frame clones and is missing some. The sample consists of under 85,000 clones, 80% to 95% of them appearing once. Sequencing used PBMCs, obtained around atezolizumab (anti-PD-L1) treatment. The source of these receptors is a woman older than 75 with urothelial cancer.

The chain uses TRBV28 and TRBJ2-7; no reliable D call. The V end was cut by 6 bases, the J end by 6 bases, with 18 bases between. The CDR3 has 14 amino acids. Germline CDR1 and CDR2: MDHEN and SYDVKM. The CDR3 DNA is TGTGCCAGCAGCTGCAGACCGAGGTGGTGCGAGCAGTACTTC. Translating gives CASSCRPRWCEQYF.

CDR3 sequence reads: CASSIGSGSFGEQYF. Here the CDR3 DNA reads TGTGCCAGTAGTATAGGGTCCGGGTCGTTTGGCGAGCAGTACTTC. The rearrangement links TRBV19 to TRBJ2-7; D is ambiguous. Per the germline V gene, CDR1 is LNHDA and CDR2 is SQIVND (reference sequence). This CDR3 region has 15 residues. V was pared by 1 base and J by 6 bases, with 16 bases between.

V usage is TRBV6-1 and J usage is TRBJ1-2, with no clear D. This CDR3 region has 17 residues. V was trimmed by 3 bases and J by 3 bases, leaving 20 bases between them. CDR1 MNHNS and CDR2 SASEGT come from the germline V gene. The CDR3 reads CASSDRHGEGRYYGYTF. The CDR3 DNA sequence: TGTGCCAGCAGTGACCGCCACGGGGAGGGAAGGTACTATGGCTACACCTTC.

The chain links TRBV28 to TRBJ2-1, with 10 bases matching TRBD2. There are 17 residues in the CDR3. V was clipped by 5 bases and J by 3 bases; unmatched bases: 10. Germline V gene sequence: CDR1 MDHEN, CDR2 SYDVKM. Here the CDR3 reads CASSKNPGLASYNEQFF. The CDR3 region has the DNA TGTGCCAGCAGTAAAAATCCGGGACTAGCGAGCTACAATGAGCAGTTCTTC.

The V call is TRBV5-5, the J call TRBJ1-2; the D is unclear. CDR3 size: 13 residues. Germline V gene sequence: CDR1 SGHKS, CDR2 YYEKEE (reference sequence). V was shortened by 0 bases and J by 6 bases, with 9 bases between the two germline ends. The CDR3 coding sequence is TGTGCCAGCAGCTTGGACGGAGTAGATGGCTACACCTTC. Translating gives CASSLDGVDGYTF.

The gene calls are TRBV7-8 and TRBJ1-5; D gene unclear. Looked up from germline, CDR1 is SGHVS and CDR2 is FQNEAQ. V was clipped by 1 base and J by 4 bases, with 5 bases between them. This CDR3 has 13 amino acids. CDR3 coding DNA: TGTGCCAGCAGCTTAGGCAGGAATCAGCCCCAGCATTTT. Amino acid sequence: CASSLGRNQPQHF.